This T cell receptor (beta chain) emerged from a study of T cells in Graves' hyperthyroidism and ophthalmopathy. General study points: Median prediction lead before ophthalmopathy onset was 6.5 months with the model.

This clonotype has at least ten counts. The target antigen is unknown. Diagnoses were made from clinical symptoms, serum measures (thyroxine and TRAb), thyroid ultrasound and orbital computed tomography. Regions amplified from RNA transcripts were the TCR beta CDR3 regions. Carried out on the TCR CDR3, a first-round RT-PCR used the HTBI primer set. Using its own MiXCR run on the multiplex PCR reads, TCRdb lists one record per CDR3 protein. Among 460,000 or so distinct CDR3 sequences listed, 14% were seen once. The CDR3 covers 10 residues. The V end lost 5 bases, the J end lost 6 bases, and 4 bases lay between the germline ends.

The V and J genes are TRBV12-3 or TRBV12-4 and TRBJ1-1; D call uncertain. The receptor's source is a woman aged 18 to 35 with Graves' hyperthyroidism. Sequencing input: blood. The CDR3 reads CASSLSEAFF. CDR3 coding DNA: TGTGCCAGCAGTCTTTCTGAAGCTTTCTTT.